Listed below are T cell receptor beta chains from one sample, sequenced in a study of T-cell reconstitution after alpha-beta-depleted transplantation in children. TCRdb itself ran the PCR reads through MiXCR, one entry per CDR3 protein. The data hold 500,000 to 650,000 distinct CDR3 sequences, with approximately 12% observed a single time. The input for sequencing was PBMCs, mostly from graft donor cells, taken 360 days after TCRalphabeta/CD19-depleted stem cell transplant. The source is a male patient aged 10 to 17 who had a stem cell transplant for acute myeloid leukemia, so the T cells may come from the graft donor. Both conserved end residues are part of each CDR3. The D gene is left open where the match is weak. Some rows mark clone size as missing; the rest say once, few, many or name a class of expanded clone.

clone size	V gene	J gene	D gene	CDR3 protein	CDR3 DNA
-	TRBV7-9	TRBJ2-1	-	CASSSQWGSGFF	TGTGCCAGCAGTTCCCAGTGGGGCAGCGGATTCTTC
many	TRBV28	TRBJ2-2	TRBD1	CASRDRPTGELFF	TGTGCCAGCAGGGACAGGCCCACCGGGGAGCTGTTTTTT
many	TRBV7-2	TRBJ2-3	-	CASSLARGTDRDTQYF	TGTGCCAGCAGCTTAGCGCGGGGGACAGACAGGGATACGCAGTATTTT
-	TRBV29-1	TRBJ2-7	-	CSETGTSETYEQYF	TGCAGCGAAACCGGGACGTCCGAAACCTACGAGCAGTACTTC
few	TRBV13	TRBJ2-3	-	CASSLLYGKTSTDTQYF	TGTGCCAGCAGCTTATTATACGGGAAAACTAGCACAGATACGCAGTATTTT
-	TRBV9	TRBJ2-5	TRBD2	CASSVEIAGEGETQYF	TGTGCCAGCAGCGTAGAAATAGCGGGAGAGGGAGAGACCCAGTACTTC
-	TRBV11-2	TRBJ2-3	TRBD2	CASSFLAASTDTQYF	TGTGCCAGCAGCTTCCTAGCGGCTAGCACAGATACGCAGTATTTT
few	TRBV5-1	TRBJ2-7	TRBD1	CASSPWTGKKYEQYF	TGCGCCAGCAGCCCCTGGACAGGGAAAAAATACGAGCAGTACTTC
few	TRBV6-4	TRBJ2-1	-	CASSPVSGRGLGLRFF	TGTGCCAGCAGTCCCGTCTCGGGTCGTGGTCTAGGCCTGCGGTTCTTC
few	TRBV21-1	TRBJ2-5	-	CASRDRGRWETQYF	TGTGCCAGCAGAGACAGGGGGCGCTGGGAGACCCAGTACTTC
few	TRBV12-3/TRBV12-4	TRBJ2-7	TRBD2	CASSLRLAGDHEQYF	TGTGCCAGCAGTTTAAGGCTAGCGGGAGACCACGAGCAGTACTTC
few	TRBV12-3/TRBV12-4	TRBJ2-3	-	CASTLTERYTQYF	TGTGCCAGCACCCTGACCGAGCGGTATACGCAGTATTTT
few	TRBV29-1	TRBJ2-7	TRBD1	CSAKPDRGPPNEQYF	TGCAGCGCAAAACCGGACAGGGGACCCCCCAACGAGCAGTACTTC
many	TRBV29-1	TRBJ2-7	-	CSAPPGRLYEQYF	TGCAGCGCCCCCCCCGGACGGCTCTACGAGCAGTACTTC
-	TRBV20-1	TRBJ2-1	TRBD1	CSAGSGGPNYNEQFF	TGCAGTGCTGGCTCAGGGGGCCCGAACTACAATGAGCAGTTCTTC
once	TRBV20-1	TRBJ2-5	TRBD2	CSANPGGPRETQYF	TGCAGTGCTAATCCGGGAGGGCCGAGAGAGACCCAGTACTTC
-	TRBV7-8	TRBJ2-1	-	CASSLASIQGGEQFF	TGTGCCAGCAGCTTAGCGAGTATCCAAGGGGGTGAGCAGTTCTTC
-	TRBV5-5	TRBJ2-7	TRBD2	CASSLKLAQSYEQYF	TGTGCCAGCAGCTTGAAACTAGCGCAGTCCTACGAGCAGTACTTC
few	TRBV3-1	TRBJ2-1	-	CASSQRSPHPYNEQFF	TGTGCCAGCAGCCAACGCTCGCCACATCCATACAATGAGCAGTTCTTC
-	TRBV5-4	TRBJ1-4	TRBD1	CASRRDRNEKLFF	TGTGCCAGCCGCCGGGACAGGAATGAAAAACTGTTTTTT
-	TRBV10-3	TRBJ2-7	TRBD1	CAISEGGQAYEQYF	TGTGCCATCAGTGAAGGTGGACAGGCCTACGAGCAGTACTTC
-	TRBV7-6	TRBJ2-7	-	CASSLNFRASYEQYF	TGTGCCAGCAGCCTGAATTTCAGGGCCTCCTACGAGCAGTACTTC
many	TRBV30	TRBJ2-3	-	CAWTLSMGNTDTQYF	TGTGCCTGGACCCTTTCAATGGGCAACACAGATACGCAGTATTTT
many	TRBV27	TRBJ2-5	TRBD2	CASSLAGVAETQYF	TGTGCCAGCAGCTTAGCGGGAGTAGCAGAGACCCAGTACTTC
-	TRBV12-3/TRBV12-4	TRBJ1-4	-	CASSLGFEQGREKLFF	TGTGCCAGCAGTTTAGGGTTCGAACAGGGACGGGAAAAACTGTTTTTT
-	TRBV11-2	TRBJ2-1	TRBD2	CASSLVPRTSGRTNEQFF	TGTGCCAGCAGCTTAGTACCCCGGACTAGCGGGAGGACGAATGAGCAGTTCTTC
-	TRBV12-3/TRBV12-4	TRBJ1-1	TRBD1	CASSLAGTGVYRAFF	TGTGCCAGCAGTTTAGCCGGGACAGGGGTTTATCGAGCTTTCTTT
few	TRBV5-1	TRBJ2-1	TRBD2	CASSLVTSGRGNEQFF	TGCGCCAGCAGCTTAGTCACTAGCGGGAGAGGAAATGAGCAGTTCTTC
many	TRBV6-5	TRBJ2-7	TRBD2	CASSYRGLAFEQYF	TGTGCCAGCAGTTACCGGGGACTAGCGTTCGAGCAGTACTTC
many	TRBV3-1	TRBJ2-1	-	CASSQTRIGGNEQFF	TGTGCCAGCAGCCAAACTAGGATAGGTGGTAATGAGCAGTTCTTC
-	TRBV9	TRBJ2-5	-	CASSVGQPAGETQYF	TGTGCCAGCAGCGTAGGGCAGCCTGCGGGAGAGACCCAGTACTTC
many	TRBV12-3/TRBV12-4	TRBJ2-7	-	CASCCGSSYEQYF	TGTGCCAGCTGTTGCGGGTCGTCCTACGAGCAGTACTTC
-	TRBV10-3	TRBJ2-5	-	CAIRRDRASETQYF	TGTGCCATCAGGAGGGACCGCGCTTCGGAGACCCAGTACTTC